The entry that follows covers one T cell receptor beta chain sequence. Its antigen is not known. The sample comes from a study of T-cell reconstitution after alpha-beta-depleted transplantation in children. Study-level points and caveats: It was newly produced T cells that mostly accounted for T-cell counts and diversity one year after transplant. Alpha-beta T cells about two months after transplant reportedly derived from several hundred expanded graft clones.

Unique molecular identifiers were incorporated into the prepared TCRbeta library. From the PCR reads, TCRdb called clonotypes with MiXCR, one entry per CDR3 protein. The data hold approximately 520,000 distinct CDR3 sequences, with 9.5% to 12% observed a single time. Germline CDR1 is SGHTA and CDR2 is FQGTGA. Trimming stripped 5 bases from V and 7 bases from J, with 20 bases between. CDR3 length: 15 amino acids. This clonotype originated in a female patient between 2 and 15 years old who had a stem cell transplant for aplastic anemia, so the T cells may come from the graft donor. V usage is TRBV7-3 and J usage is TRBJ2-5, with a possible D match to TRBD1 (6 bases). The sample in question was PBMCs, mostly from graft donor cells, obtained 180 days after TCRalphabeta/CD19-depleted stem cell transplant. The CDR3 spells CASSPSTGSALTQYF. CDR3 nucleotides: TGTGCCAGCAGCCCTTCCACAGGGAGTGCGTTGACCCAGTACTTC.